This T cell receptor (beta chain) was captured by sequencing in a study of brain T cells in children with intractable seizures. Study conclusions and caveats: Only CDR3 sequence similarity suggested viral specificity, without known HCMV serostatus.

This clone was observed a single time. The antigen is undetermined. Surgery cases with the highest brain T cell transcript signatures were chosen for sequencing. Before surgery, patients took at least one anti-epileptic drug. Here immunoSEQ multiplex PCR was the method, and the copy in TCRdb shows in-frame clones only, minus some. The profile covers about 2,500 clones, with 65% to 85% appearing a single time and around a tenth taken by the ten largest. Looked up from germline, CDR1 is SEHNR and CDR2 is FQNEAQ (reference sequence). V was clipped by 9 bases and J by 2 bases; unmatched bases: 10. The CDR3 has 14 amino acids.

The TCR comes from a boy younger than two with hemimegalencephaly and intractable seizures. This chain links TRBV7-9 with TRBJ2-7, with 7 bases aligning to TRBD2. Sample: resected brain tissue, taken at surgery. Here the CDR3 reads CASAGLADTYEQYF. The CDR3 DNA reads TGTGCCAGTGCGGGGCTAGCGGACACCTACGAGCAGTACTTC.